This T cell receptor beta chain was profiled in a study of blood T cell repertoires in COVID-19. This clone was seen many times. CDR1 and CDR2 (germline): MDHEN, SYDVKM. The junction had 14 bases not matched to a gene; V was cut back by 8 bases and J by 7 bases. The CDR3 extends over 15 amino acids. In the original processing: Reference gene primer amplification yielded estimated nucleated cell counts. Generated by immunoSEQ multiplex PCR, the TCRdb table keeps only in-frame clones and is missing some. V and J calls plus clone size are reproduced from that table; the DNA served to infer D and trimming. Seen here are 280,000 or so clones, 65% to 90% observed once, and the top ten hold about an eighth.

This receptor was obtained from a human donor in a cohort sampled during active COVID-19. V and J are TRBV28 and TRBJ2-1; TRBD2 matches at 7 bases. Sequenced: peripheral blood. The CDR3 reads CASSSAGLGENEQFF. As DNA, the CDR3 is TGTGCCAGCTCTTCAGCCGGACTAGGCGAGAATGAGCAGTTCTTC.